This T cell receptor beta chain was sequenced for a study of quantifying T cell responses using KT2 cells. Study background: TCR alpha and beta constant-region primers primed reverse transcription of RNA. Regarding the study as a whole: Input KT2 cell number predicted KT2 alpha and beta sequence counts linearly over several orders of magnitude.

The germline V gene has CDR1 GTSNPN and CDR2 SVGIG (reference sequence). V gave up 2 bases and J gave up 3 bases, with 14 bases separating them. This CDR3 spans 14 amino acids. To note about this clonotype: As yet, its antigen is unknown.

Each cDNA got a UMI-containing oligo ligated at its 3' end. The first PCR ran roughly 4 cycles with an equimolar RC1.1 and RC1.2 beta primer mix. In TCRdb, the UMI-ligation and nested PCR reads were re-called with MiXCR into one record per CDR3 protein. There are 25,000 to 40,000 distinct CDR3 sequences in the sample; around 10% occur only once, and roughly 10% lies in the top ten. The rearrangement joins TRBV30 to TRBJ2-7; TRBD1 or TRBD2 may be the D gene (5 bases each). The TCR originated in a human donor. Sequenced material: PBMCs spiked with cells of the T cell clone KT2. CDR3 sequence: CAWSSMGTYYEQYF. The CDR3 DNA reads TGTGCCTGGAGTTCCATGGGGACCTACTACGAGCAGTACTTC.